This TCR beta chain is from a study of T-cell reconstitution after alpha-beta-depleted transplantation in children. Regarding the study as a whole: At around two months after transplant, the alpha-beta T cells were reportedly derived from several hundred expanded clones that came from non-depleted graft cells. Newly produced T cells mostly provided counts and TCRbeta diversity after one year, as hyperexpanded clones declined.

CDR3 size: 14 residues. From germline, CDR1 is MNHEY and CDR2 SVGAGI. The V end lost 0 bases, the J end lost 4 bases, and 9 bases lay between the germline ends. It was with unique molecular identifiers that the TCRbeta library was prepared. Via MiXCR, TCRdb re-called the PCR reads, giving one row per CDR3 protein. The data contain approximately 98,000 distinct CDR3 sequences, approximately 6.4% of them seen just once; the ten biggest clones take up 20% to 25%. A word on this clonotype: Its target is unknown.

The rearrangement links TRBV6-5 to TRBJ1-2; D call uncertain. The input for sequencing was PBMCs, mostly from graft donor cells, taken 360 days after TCRalphabeta/CD19-depleted stem cell transplant. This TCR was sampled from a male patient aged 2 to 10 who had a stem cell transplant for acute lymphoblastic leukemia, so the T cells may come from the graft donor. The CDR3 region has the DNA TGTGCCAGCAGTTACTCCGGACGGCGCTATGGCTACACCTTC. It specifies CASSYSGRRYGYTF.